The entry below gives a single T cell receptor beta chain sequence along with its context. These data belong to a study of CXCR3-negative and CXCR3-positive naive CD8 T cells. All TRB cDNA libraries came from 5' RACE performed with UMI labels. Reanalyzing the 5' RACE reads, TCRdb keeps one entry per CDR3 protein, without DNA. This sample's table has tens of thousands of distinct CDR3 sequences. The CDR3 sequence is 13 residues long. The sequencing input was memory CD8+ T cells from blood. This chain connects TRBV12-3 or TRBV12-4 to TRBJ2-7. The sequence came from a human donor in good health. Some clones in this sample may be carry-over from other donors' samples. The CDR3 region is CATTQGSSYEQYF.